The 13 T cell receptor beta chains listed next were all sequenced from one sample in a study of control samples from healthy donors and cancer patients. The table came from immunoSEQ multiplex PCR; TCRdb's copy has only in-frame clones and leaves some out. The table lists about 88,000 clones, about 92% of them singletons, with 8% in the top ten. Material for sequencing was blood. Receptor source: a man aged 18 to 29 in good health.

This clone was counted once. The V and J genes are TRBV6-1 and TRBJ1-5, with 8 nucleotides matching TRBD1. V trimming: 0 bases; J trimming: 5 bases; junction bases outside the gene matches: 6. CDR1 and CDR2 (germline): MNHNS, SASEGT. The CDR3 spans 16 residues. This chain's CDR3 is CASSEAEGQGHQPQHF. CDR3 in DNA: TGTGCCAGCAGTGAAGCGGAAGGACAGGGTCATCAGCCCCAGCATTTT.

The chain couples TRBV27 to TRBJ2-7; 11 bases map to TRBD2. Unmatched junction bases numbered 5, after V lost 5 bases and J lost 2 bases. Germline assignment: CDR1 MNHEY and CDR2 SMNVEV (reference sequence). The CDR3 contains 15 residues. CDR3 protein: CASSQGLADTYEQYF. The CDR3 region has the DNA TGTGCCAGCAGTCAGGGACTAGCGGATACCTACGAGCAGTACTTC.

The V and J genes are TRBV6-2 or TRBV6-3 and TRBJ2-7; the D is unclear. Trimming took off 2 bases at V and 4 bases at J, with 6 bases between the two ends. Germline CDR1 MNHEY, CDR2 SVGEGT. The CDR3 loop spans 12 amino acids. CDR3 residues: CASSYDIYEQYF. The CDR3 region has the DNA TGTGCCAGCAGTTACGACATTTACGAGCAGTACTTC.

V is TRBV7-9 and J is TRBJ1-4; 8 nucleotides agree with TRBD1. CDR1 and CDR2 from the germline V gene are SEHNR and FQNEAQ (reference sequence). The CDR3 has 14 amino acids. The J segment lost 8 bases and the V segment lost 5 bases, leaving 7 bases of the junction unmatched. CDR3 loop: CASSRQGLEEKLFF. The DNA of the CDR3 is TGTGCCAGCAGCCGACAGGGGTTGGAAGAAAAACTGTTTTTT.

The chain recombines TRBV9 with TRBJ1-6; no clear D gene. Trimming removed 3 bases from V and 5 bases from J, with 9 bases in between. Germline lookup yields CDR1 SGDLS and CDR2 YYNGEE. There are 14 residues in the CDR3. CDR3 sequence: CASSADGNNSPLHF. The CDR3 DNA follows: TGTGCCAGCAGCGCTGACGGCAATAATTCACCCCTCCACTTT. Drawing the rest from reference TRBV9 and TRBJ1-6, the complete variable domain is DSGVTQTPKHLITATGQRVTLRCSPRSGDLSVYWYQQSLDQGLQFLIQYYNGEERAKGNILERFSAQQFPDLHSELNLSSLELGDSALYFCASSADGNNSPLHFGNGTRLTVT.

For the CDR3, the DNA is TGTGCCAGCAGCTTTCTTTACGGGCCACAAGTGGGCAATGAAAAACTGTTTTTT. It translates to CASSFLYGPQVGNEKLFF. The genes are TRBV11-2 and TRBJ1-4, with unresolved D. There are 18 residues in the CDR3. Trimming removed 3 bases at V and 5 bases at J, with 22 bases between. Germline CDR1 reads SGHAT; CDR2 reads FQNNGV.

This clone was seen just once. The chain has TRBV6-1 and TRBJ1-1; no clear D gene. This CDR3 has 14 amino acids. Looked up from germline, CDR1 is MNHNS and CDR2 is SASEGT. Trimming removed 2 bases at V and 5 bases at J, with 12 bases between. The CDR3 is CASSEREGATEAFF. In nucleotides, the CDR3 is TGTGCCAGCAGTGAAAGAGAGGGAGCAACTGAAGCTTTCTTT.

This clone was detected once. This sequence joins TRBV14 and TRBJ2-1, with 12 bases that match TRBD2. From germline, CDR1 is SGHDN and CDR2 FVKESK. The CDR3 consists of 15 residues. V lost 4 bases, J lost 7 bases, and 5 bases stayed unmatched. CDR3 nucleotides: TGTGCCAGCAGCCTACTAGCGGGAGGTGGGAATGAGCAGTTCTTC. This translates into CASSLLAGGGNEQFF.

This clone was picked up a small number of times. The rearrangement links TRBV6-5 to TRBJ2-1, with a possible D match to TRBD2 (5 bases). The CDR3 covers 15 residues. The germline V and J ends were trimmed by 5 bases and 3 bases, with 14 bases remaining between them. Germline assignment: CDR1 MNHEY and CDR2 SVGAGI. The CDR3 region has the DNA TGTGCCAGCAGTCCGAGTCCCGAGGGCTACAATGAGCAGTTCTTC. Translating it yields CASSPSPEGYNEQFF.

The V and J genes are TRBV25-1 and TRBJ2-2; weak D call: TRBD1 (6 bases). This CDR3 spans 17 amino acids. Trimming removed 6 bases at V and 2 bases at J, with 19 bases between. CDR1 and CDR2 (germline): MGHDK, SYGVNS. CDR3 nucleotide sequence: TGTGCCAGCAGGGGGGTAAGAGGGGGAAGTAACACCGGGGAGCTGTTTTTT. Translating it yields CASRGVRGGSNTGELFF.

This chain joins TRBV14 and TRBJ2-1, with 9 bases matching TRBD2. The CDR3 is made up of 18 amino acids. V lost 0 bases to trimming and J lost 3 bases; unmatched junction nucleotides: 9. CDR1 SGHDN and CDR2 FVKESK come from the germline V gene. CDR3 loop: CASSQDRTSGSFYNEQFF. CDR3 in DNA: TGTGCCAGCAGCCAAGATAGAACTAGCGGGTCCTTCTACAATGAGCAGTTCTTC.

The genes are TRBV5-4 and TRBJ2-7, with a tentative D call TRBD1 (5 bases). V lost 0 bases and J 5 bases, leaving 18 bases between the germline ends. The length of the CDR3 is 16 residues. Germline-derived CDR1 and CDR2 are SGHNT and YYREEE (reference sequence). The CDR3 is CASSLGTGSMADEQYF. The CDR3 region has the DNA TGTGCCAGCAGCTTGGGTACAGGAAGTATGGCGGACGAGCAGTACTTC.

The rearrangement uses TRBV27 and TRBJ1-5, with a possible D match to TRBD1 (5 bases). Germline CDR1 is MNHEY and CDR2 is SMNVEV (reference sequence). V lost 3 bases, J lost 4 bases, and 10 bases lay in between. The CDR3 totals 14 residues. The CDR3: CASSLAGWNQPQHF. In nucleotides, the CDR3 is TGTGCCAGCAGTTTGGCAGGGTGGAATCAGCCCCAGCATTTT.